These 9 T cell receptor beta chains originate from one sample sequenced in a study of blood T cell repertoires in COVID-19. Data came from immunoSEQ multiplex PCR; TCRdb stores just in-frame clones and leaves some out. This table holds some 300,000 clones, roughly 87% found once. Sequencing input: PBMCs or T cells enriched from blood (not recorded which). All receptors come from a young woman who had recovered from COVID-19.

This clone was picked up one time. The chain employs TRBV6-7 and TRBJ1-6, with 8 bases that match TRBD1. TRBV6-7 is sorted into the ORF group, with uncertain function. V dropped 5 bases and J dropped 10; count of bases not matched to a gene: 13. This CDR3 contains 16 residues. This chain's CDR3 is CASSHQTGESGSPLHF. The DNA for the CDR3 is TGTGCCAGCAGTCACCAGACAGGGGAATCGGGGTCACCCCTCCACTTT.

This clone was recorded a few times. The chain joins TRBV12-3 or TRBV12-4 to TRBJ1-4; tentatively, D is TRBD1 (6 bases). This CDR3 spans 13 amino acids. V gave up 8 bases and J gave up 5 bases, with 12 bases separating them. The CDR3 loop reads CASLDRENEKLFF. CDR3 nucleotide sequence: TGTGCCAGCTTGGACAGAGAAAATGAAAAACTGTTTTTT.

The CDR3 spells CANPRQGVNSPLHF. As DNA, the CDR3 is TGCGCCAACCCTCGACAGGGGGTTAATTCACCCCTCCACTTT. This rearrangement joins TRBV23-1 to TRBJ1-6, with 9 bases that match TRBD1. TRBV23-1 carries the ORF label, with uncertain function. The CDR3 sequence is 14 residues long. Trimming removed 10 bases from V and 6 bases from J; junction bases left unmatched: 7.

The chain employs TRBV11-3 and TRBJ2-1; D perhaps matches TRBD2 (6 bases). The germline V and J ends were trimmed by 6 bases and 5 bases, with 14 bases remaining between them. The CDR3 loop spans 14 amino acids. CDR1 and CDR2 from the germline V gene are SGHNT and YENEEA. The CDR3 reads CASSLRGLNNEQFF. CDR3 sequence (DNA): TGTGCCAGCAGTTTGAGGGGACTTAACAATGAGCAGTTCTTC. The full variable domain, with the rest looked up from reference TRBV11-3 and TRBJ2-1, is EAGVVQSPRYKIIEKKQPVAFWCNPISGHNTLYWYLQNLGQGPELLIRYENEEAVDDSQLPKDRFSAERLKGVDSTLKIQPAELGDSAVYLCASSLRGLNNEQFFGPGTRLTVL.

The chain couples TRBV27 to TRBJ2-3; 7 bases align to TRBD1. The ends lost 2 bases at V and 4 bases at J; junction bases unmatched: 9. The CDR3 contains 16 residues. Germline CDR1 reads MNHEY; CDR2 reads SMNVEV (reference sequence). Here the CDR3 reads CASSLRAGGISDTQYF. CDR3 DNA sequence: TGTGCCAGCAGTTTACGGGCAGGGGGTATTTCAGATACGCAGTATTTT.

The CDR3 loop reads CAWARGEETQYF. Here the CDR3 DNA reads TGTGCCTGGGCAAGGGGCGAAGAGACCCAGTACTTC. V usage is TRBV30 and J usage is TRBJ2-5, with D possibly TRBD1 on 5 matching bases. The V gene's germline CDR1 is GTSNPN and CDR2 SVGIG (reference sequence). The CDR3 totals 12 residues. Trimming pared 5 bases from V and 3 bases from J, leaving 10 bases between.

This rearrangement joins TRBV18 to TRBJ1-3, with 7 nucleotides matching TRBD1. The CDR3 is made up of 15 amino acids. Germline assignment: CDR1 KGHSH and CDR2 LQKENI. Unmatched junction bases numbered 5, after V lost 6 bases and J lost 0 bases. The CDR3 protein is CASSLGDSSGNTIYF. The CDR3 coding sequence is TGTGCCAGCTCCCTCGGGGACAGCTCTGGAAACACCATATATTTT.

The table lists this clone with a count of one. The chain uses TRBV5-6 and TRBJ1-5; the D gene is possibly TRBD1 (6 bases). The V end lost 1 base, the J end lost 5 bases, and 10 bases lay between the germline ends. CDR3 length equals 14 residues. CDR1 is SGHDT and CDR2 is YYEEEE in the germline V gene. CDR3 coding DNA: TGTGCCAGCAGCTTGAGGGGGGGCTATCAGCCCCAGCATTTT. Translating it yields CASSLRGGYQPQHF.

The rearrangement uses TRBV7-2 and TRBJ2-1, with D hard to call. V dropped 0 bases and J dropped 10 bases, with 7 bases sitting between them. This CDR3 has 12 amino acids. The V gene's germline CDR1 is SGHTA and CDR2 FQGNSA. The CDR3 nucleotides are TGTGCCAGCAGCTTAGCAATCCAGGAGCAGTTCTTC. Translated: CASSLAIQEQFF.